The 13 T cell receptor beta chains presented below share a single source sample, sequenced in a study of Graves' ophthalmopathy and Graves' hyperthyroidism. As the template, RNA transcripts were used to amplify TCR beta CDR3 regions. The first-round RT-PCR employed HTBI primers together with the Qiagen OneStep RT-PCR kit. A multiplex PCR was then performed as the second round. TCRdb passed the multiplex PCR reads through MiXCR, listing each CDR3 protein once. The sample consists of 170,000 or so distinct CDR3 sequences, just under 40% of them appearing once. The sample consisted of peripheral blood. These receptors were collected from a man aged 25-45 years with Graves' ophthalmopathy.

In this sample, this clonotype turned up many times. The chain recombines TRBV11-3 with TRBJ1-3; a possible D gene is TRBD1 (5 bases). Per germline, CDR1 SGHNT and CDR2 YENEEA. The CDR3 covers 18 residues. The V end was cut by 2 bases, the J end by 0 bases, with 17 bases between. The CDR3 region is CASSLSSAGGISGNTIYF. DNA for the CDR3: TGTGCCAGCAGCTTATCTTCCGCGGGGGGGATCTCTGGAAACACCATATATTTT.

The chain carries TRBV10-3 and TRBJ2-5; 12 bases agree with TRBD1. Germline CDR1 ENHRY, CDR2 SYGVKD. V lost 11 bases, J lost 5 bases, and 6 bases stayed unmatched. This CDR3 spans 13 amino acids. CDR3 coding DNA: TGTGCCTCCCGGGACAGGGGGCAGGAGACCCAGTACTTC. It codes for CASRDRGQETQYF.

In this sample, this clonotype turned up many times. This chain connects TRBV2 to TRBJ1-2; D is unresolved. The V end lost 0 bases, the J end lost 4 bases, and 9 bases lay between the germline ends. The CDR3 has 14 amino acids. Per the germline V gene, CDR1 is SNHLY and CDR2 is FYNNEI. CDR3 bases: TGTGCCAGCAGTGAAGCGCAACAAGCCTATGGCTACACCTTC. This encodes CASSEAQQAYGYTF.

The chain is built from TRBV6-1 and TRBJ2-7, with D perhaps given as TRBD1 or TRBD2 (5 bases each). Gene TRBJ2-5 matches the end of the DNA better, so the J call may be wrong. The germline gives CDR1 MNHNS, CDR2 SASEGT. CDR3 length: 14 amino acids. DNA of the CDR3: TGTGCCAGCAGCCTCTTCGGGGCTGGAGAGACCCAGTACTTC. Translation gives CASSLFGAGETQYF.

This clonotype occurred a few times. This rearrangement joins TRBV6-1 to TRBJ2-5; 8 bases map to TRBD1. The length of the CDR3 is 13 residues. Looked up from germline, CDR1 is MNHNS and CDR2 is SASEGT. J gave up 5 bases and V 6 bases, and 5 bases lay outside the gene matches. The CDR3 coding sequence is TGTGCCAGCAGCACGACAGGGGTCGAGACCCAGTACTTC. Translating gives CASSTTGVETQYF.

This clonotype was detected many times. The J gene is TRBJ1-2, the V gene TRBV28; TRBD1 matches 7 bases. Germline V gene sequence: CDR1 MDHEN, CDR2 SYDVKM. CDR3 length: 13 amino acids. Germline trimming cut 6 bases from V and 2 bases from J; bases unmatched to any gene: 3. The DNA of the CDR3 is TGTGCCAGCAGGGTACAGGGGAACTATGGCTACACCTTC. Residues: CASRVQGNYGYTF.

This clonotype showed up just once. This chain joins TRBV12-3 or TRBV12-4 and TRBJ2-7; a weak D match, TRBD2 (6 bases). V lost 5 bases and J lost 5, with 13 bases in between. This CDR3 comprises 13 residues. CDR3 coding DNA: TGTGCCAGCAGTCAGACGGGAGCCCACGAGCAGTACTTC. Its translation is CASSQTGAHEQYF.

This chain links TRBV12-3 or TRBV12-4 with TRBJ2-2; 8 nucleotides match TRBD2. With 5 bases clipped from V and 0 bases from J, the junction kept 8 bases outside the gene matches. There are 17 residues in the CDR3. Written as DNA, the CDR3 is TGTGCCAGCAGTACCGAAATAGCGGGGACGAACACCGGGGAGCTGTTTTTT. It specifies CASSTEIAGTNTGELFF.

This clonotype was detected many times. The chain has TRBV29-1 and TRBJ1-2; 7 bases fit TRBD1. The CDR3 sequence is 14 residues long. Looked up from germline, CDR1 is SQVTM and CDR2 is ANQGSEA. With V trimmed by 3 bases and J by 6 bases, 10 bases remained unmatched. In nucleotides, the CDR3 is TGCAGCGTTGATAGGAGTGACAGGGTTCATGGCTACACCTTC. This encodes CSVDRSDRVHGYTF.

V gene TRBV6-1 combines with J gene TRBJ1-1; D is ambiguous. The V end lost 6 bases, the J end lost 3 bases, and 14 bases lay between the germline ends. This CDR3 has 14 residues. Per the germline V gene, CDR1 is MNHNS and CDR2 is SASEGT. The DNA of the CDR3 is TGTGCCAGCAGACGGAAAACATCGGACACTGAAGCTTTCTTT. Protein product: CASRRKTSDTEAFF.

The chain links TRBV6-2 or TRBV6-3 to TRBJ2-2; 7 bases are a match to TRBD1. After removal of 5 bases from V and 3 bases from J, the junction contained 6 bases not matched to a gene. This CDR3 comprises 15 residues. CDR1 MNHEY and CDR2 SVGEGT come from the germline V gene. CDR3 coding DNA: TGTGCCAGCAGTGCAAGGGGGCTATACACCGGGGAGCTGTTTTTT. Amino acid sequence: CASSARGLYTGELFF.

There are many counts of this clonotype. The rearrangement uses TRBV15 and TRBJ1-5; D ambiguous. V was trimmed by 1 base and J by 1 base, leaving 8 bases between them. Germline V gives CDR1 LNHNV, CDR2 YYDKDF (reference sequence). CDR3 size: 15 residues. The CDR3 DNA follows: TGTGCCACCAGCAGAGTTTACGGGAGCAATCAGCCCCAGCATTTT. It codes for CATSRVYGSNQPQHF.

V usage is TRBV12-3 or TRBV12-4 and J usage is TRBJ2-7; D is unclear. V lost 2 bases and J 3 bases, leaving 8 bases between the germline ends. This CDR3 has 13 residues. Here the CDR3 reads CASSLSLLYEQYF. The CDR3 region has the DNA TGTGCCAGCAGTTTATCACTCCTCTACGAGCAGTACTTC.